The rows below give T cell receptor beta chains drawn from one sample of a study of metastatic and nonmetastatic thyroid tumors. MiXCR reprocessed the PCR reads for TCRdb. The sample consists of approximately 35,000 clones, 11% of them appearing once. The sequencing sample was made of blood. These receptors were collected from a female donor with papillary thyroid cancer or a benign thyroid nodule (not recorded which). Some clones in this sample may be carry-over from other donors' samples. Both conserved end residues are part of each CDR3.

v_call | cdr3_aa
TRBV6-6 | CASSYDGGGAFF
TRBV30 | CAWSGTSGIQETQYF
TRBV2 | CASSEWAGFPREQYF
TRBV28 | CASSWRAPRNEQFF
TRBV7-2 | CASSLAGLGSGELFF
TRBV20-1 | CSTLDRTTNYGYTF
TRBV2 | CASREGGGETQYF
TRBV28 | CASSLTGGANVLTF
TRBV5-4 | CASSLTRTYNEQFF
TRBV25-1 | CASSVSGSGNTIYF
TRBV30 | CACEASTDTQYF
TRBV6-5 | CASSYKGTVEAFF
TRBV7-9 | CASSLTGASGYEQYF
TRBV6-2/TRBV6-3 | CASSSTRGEQFF
TRBV30 | CAWSDATYEQYF
TRBV6-2/TRBV6-3 | CASSYSSWVGTPSSGANVLTF
TRBV9 | CASSGQPSVTGELFF
TRBV2 | CASSPRGTATEAFF
TRBV3-1 | CASSPRLPPYEQYF
TRBV6-2/TRBV6-3 | CASSYSTSGPTYEQYF
TRBV20-1 | CSSGDRGSQETQYF
TRBV11-1 | CASSLPPRPSPTDTQYF
TRBV6-1 | CASSPLGNQETQYF
TRBV30 | CAWSEGYEQYF
TRBV20-1 | CSARFGAEGSEAFF
TRBV19 | CAISIHTDDTEAFF
TRBV6-6 | CASSYSVGLPGNTIYF
TRBV5-1 | CASSLTSGGGDTQYF
TRBV7-2 | CASSSKQGRYGYTF
TRBV6-2/TRBV6-3 | CASSYSAGEAYGYTF
TRBV20-1 | CSAREGNLRGQTQYF
TRBV28 | CASSPPDRGAFF
TRBV19 | CASRTPGDRDWPQHF
TRBV2 | CARGASTDTQYF
TRBV11-3 | CASSPLEGTGLYEQYF
TRBV6-1 | CASRVTGTGATGELFF
TRBV6-1 | CASSEETTYNSPLHF
TRBV24-1 | CATSDGTGARNTEAFF
TRBV4-2 | CASRGLEAFF
TRBV14 | CASSQERPGLNF
TRBV5-1 | CASSFGGAYEQYF
TRBV6-1 | CASSVDRVRLDTQYF
TRBV6-1 | CASGARGYGYTF
TRBV12-3/TRBV12-4 | CASRRNNEQFF
TRBV24-1 | CATSDPSHTDTQYF
TRBV12-3/TRBV12-4 | CASSSQTGVLFTEAFF
TRBV19 | CASSMIKQGLNNEQFF
TRBV29-1 | CSVVGQGVLETQYF
TRBV20-1 | CSARGPGDQETQYF
TRBV6-1 | CASTPAPRRELFF
TRBV6-1 | CASSNGAAGTYEQYF
TRBV3-1 | CAIIRWTASGLTNTGELFF
TRBV6-7 | CASSYPPGGDSYEQYF
TRBV27 | CASSLYGTVELFF
TRBV7-2 | CASSLGGKNIQYF
TRBV27 | CASSLSSRAGELFF
TRBV12-3/TRBV12-4 | CASRPPNTEAFF
TRBV28 | CASSLDSRTGGLGQFF
TRBV7-6 | CASSQRQDYNSPLHF